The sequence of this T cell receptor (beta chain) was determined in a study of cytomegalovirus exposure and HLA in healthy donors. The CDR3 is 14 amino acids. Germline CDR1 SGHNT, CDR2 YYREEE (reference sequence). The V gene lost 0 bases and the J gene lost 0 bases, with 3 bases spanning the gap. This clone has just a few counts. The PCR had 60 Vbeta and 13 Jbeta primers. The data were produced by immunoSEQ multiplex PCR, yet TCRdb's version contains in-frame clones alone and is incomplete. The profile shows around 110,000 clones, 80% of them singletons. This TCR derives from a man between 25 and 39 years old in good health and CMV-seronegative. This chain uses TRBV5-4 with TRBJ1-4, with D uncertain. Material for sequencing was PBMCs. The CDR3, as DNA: TGTGCCAGCAGCTTGGGAGCAACTAATGAAAAACTGTTTTTT. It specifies CASSLGATNEKLFF.